This note documents a single T cell receptor beta chain sequence. Its antigen is not known. These data belong to a study of CD8 T cells in Susac syndrome. Regarding the study as a whole: It was acknowledged by the study that relatively few individuals were included in its TCR sequencing and HLA analysis.

About 0.5 to 1 ug RNA was reverse transcribed with random hexamers. Amplification of the TCR beta CDR3 was carried out by immunoSEQ multiplex PCR, which spanned a total of 54 Vbeta and 13 Jbeta segments. TCRdb passed the immunoSEQ multiplex PCR reads through MiXCR, listing each CDR3 protein once. The sample holds roughly 150,000 distinct CDR3 sequences; approximately 94% are singletons and the top ten take over 0.2%. The multiple sclerosis control group consisted of treatment-naive patients whose relapsing-remitting disease, which was either stable or active, fulfilled revised McDonald criteria. Isolation of CD8+ and CD4+ T cells was performed negatively, whereas enrichment of TEMRA cells was done by FACS. There are 16 residues in the CDR3. Germline V lookup: CDR1 MNHNY, CDR2 SVGAGI (reference sequence). V was cut by 0 bases and J by 1 base, with 12 bases left in between.

Material: CD8+ T cells from PBMCs. The clonotype comes from a human donor with multiple sclerosis. This sequence joins TRBV6-6 and TRBJ2-5, with D perhaps TRBD2 (6 bases). For the CDR3, the DNA is TGTGCCAGCAGTTACTCGACTAGAGCCCGCCAAGAGACCCAGTACTTC. The encoded protein is CASSYSTRARQETQYF.